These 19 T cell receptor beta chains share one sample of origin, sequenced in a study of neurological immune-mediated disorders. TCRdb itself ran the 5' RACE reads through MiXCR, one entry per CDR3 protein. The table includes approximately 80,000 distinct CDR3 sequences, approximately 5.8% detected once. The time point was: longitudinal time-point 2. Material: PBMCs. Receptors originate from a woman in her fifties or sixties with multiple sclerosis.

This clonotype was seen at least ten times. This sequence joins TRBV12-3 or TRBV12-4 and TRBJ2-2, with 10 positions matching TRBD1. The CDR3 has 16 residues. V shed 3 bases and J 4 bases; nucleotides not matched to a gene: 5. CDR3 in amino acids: CASSFVGQGTTGELFF. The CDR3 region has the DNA TGTGCCAGCAGTTTTGTGGGACAGGGGACCACCGGGGAGCTGTTTTTT.

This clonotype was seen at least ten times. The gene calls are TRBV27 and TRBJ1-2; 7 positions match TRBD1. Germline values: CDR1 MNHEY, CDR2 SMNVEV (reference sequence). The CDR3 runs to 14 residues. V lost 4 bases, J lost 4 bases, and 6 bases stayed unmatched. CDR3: CASSYRTGAYGYTF. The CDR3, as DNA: TGTGCCAGCAGTTACCGTACAGGGGCCTATGGCTACACCTTC.

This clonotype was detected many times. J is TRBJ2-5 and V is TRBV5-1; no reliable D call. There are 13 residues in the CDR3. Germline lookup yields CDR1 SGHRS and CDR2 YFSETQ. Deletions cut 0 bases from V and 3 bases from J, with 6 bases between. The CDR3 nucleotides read TGCGCCAGCAGCTTGGAGTCCGAAGAGACCCAGTACTTC. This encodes CASSLESEETQYF.

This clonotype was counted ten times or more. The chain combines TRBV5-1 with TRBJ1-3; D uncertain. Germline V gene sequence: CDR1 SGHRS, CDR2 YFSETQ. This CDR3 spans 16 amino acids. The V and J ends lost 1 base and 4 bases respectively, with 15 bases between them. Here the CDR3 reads CASSLMSEGRGNTIYF. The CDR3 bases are TGCGCCAGCAGCTTGATGTCGGAGGGAAGAGGAAACACCATATATTTT.

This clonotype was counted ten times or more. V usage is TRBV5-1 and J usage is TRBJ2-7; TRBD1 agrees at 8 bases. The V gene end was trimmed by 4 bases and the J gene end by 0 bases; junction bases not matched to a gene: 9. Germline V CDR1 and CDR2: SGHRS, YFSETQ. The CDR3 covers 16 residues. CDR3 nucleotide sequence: TGCGCCAGCAGCGCCAAGACAGGGGCCTCCTCCTACGAGCAGTACTTC. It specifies CASSAKTGASSYEQYF.

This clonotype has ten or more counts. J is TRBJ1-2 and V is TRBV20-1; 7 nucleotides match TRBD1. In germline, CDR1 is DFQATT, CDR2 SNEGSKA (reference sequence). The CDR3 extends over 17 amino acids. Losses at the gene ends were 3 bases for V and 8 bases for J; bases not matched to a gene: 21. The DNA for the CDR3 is TGCAGTGCTAGTGAAACCCCCGGGACAGCAAGTAGAGTAGGCTACACCTTC. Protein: CSASETPGTASRVGYTF.

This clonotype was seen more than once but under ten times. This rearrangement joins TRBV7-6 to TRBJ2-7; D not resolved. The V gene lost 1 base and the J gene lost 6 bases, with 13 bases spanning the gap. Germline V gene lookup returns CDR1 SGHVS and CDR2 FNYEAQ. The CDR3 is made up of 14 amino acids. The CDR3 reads CASSLDSQSAEQYF. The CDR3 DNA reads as TGTGCCAGCAGCTTAGACAGCCAATCCGCCGAGCAGTACTTC.

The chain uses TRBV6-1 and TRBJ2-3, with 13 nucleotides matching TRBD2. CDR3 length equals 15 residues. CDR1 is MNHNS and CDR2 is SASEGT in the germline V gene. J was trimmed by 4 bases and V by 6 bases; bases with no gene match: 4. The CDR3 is CASSATSGGPDTQYF. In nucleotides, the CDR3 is TGTGCCAGCAGCGCGACTAGCGGGGGGCCAGATACGCAGTATTTT.

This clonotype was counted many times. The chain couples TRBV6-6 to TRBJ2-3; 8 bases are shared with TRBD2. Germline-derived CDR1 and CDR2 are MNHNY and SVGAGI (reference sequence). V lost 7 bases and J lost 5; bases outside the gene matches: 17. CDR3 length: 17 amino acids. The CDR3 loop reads CASTNLRGRGGQDTQYF. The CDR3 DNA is TGTGCCAGCACGAACCTCAGGGGTCGGGGGGGCCAAGATACGCAGTATTTT.

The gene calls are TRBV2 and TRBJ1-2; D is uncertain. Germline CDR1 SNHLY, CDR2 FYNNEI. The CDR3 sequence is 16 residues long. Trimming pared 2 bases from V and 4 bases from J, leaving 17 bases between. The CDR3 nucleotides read TGTGCCAGCAGTGAATCGACAACCCAGAGCTCCTATGGCTACACCTTC. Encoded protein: CASSESTTQSSYGYTF.

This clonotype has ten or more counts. In nucleotides, the CDR3 is TGCAGTGCTAGGCTTCCTGGACGCTGGGACACCATATATTTT. This translates into CSARLPGRWDTIYF. The rearrangement joins TRBV20-1 to TRBJ1-3; D unresolved. The V end lost 3 bases, the J end lost 8 bases, and 17 bases lay between the germline ends. This CDR3 is built from 14 residues. Germline V gene data show CDR1 as DFQATT and CDR2 as SNEGSKA (reference sequence).

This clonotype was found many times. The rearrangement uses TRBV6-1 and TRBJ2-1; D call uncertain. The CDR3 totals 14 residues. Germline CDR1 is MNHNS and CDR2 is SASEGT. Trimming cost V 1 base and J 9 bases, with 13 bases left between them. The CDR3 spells CASSEVGGIGEQFF. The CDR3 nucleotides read TGTGCCAGCAGTGAAGTAGGTGGAATCGGTGAGCAGTTCTTC.

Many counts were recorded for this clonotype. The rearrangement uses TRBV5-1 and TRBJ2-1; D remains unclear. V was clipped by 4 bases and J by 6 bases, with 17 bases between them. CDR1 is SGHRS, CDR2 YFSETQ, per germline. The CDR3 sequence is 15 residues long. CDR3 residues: CASSPHQKLGNEQFF. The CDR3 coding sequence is TGCGCCAGCAGCCCGCACCAAAAGTTGGGCAATGAGCAGTTCTTC. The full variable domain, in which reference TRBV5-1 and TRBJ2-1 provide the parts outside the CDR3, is KAGVTQTPRYLIKTRGQQVTLSCSPISGHRSVSWYQQTPGQGLQFLFEYFSETQRNKGNFPGRFSGRQFSNSRSEMNVSTLELGDSALYLCASSPHQKLGNEQFFGPGTRLTVL.

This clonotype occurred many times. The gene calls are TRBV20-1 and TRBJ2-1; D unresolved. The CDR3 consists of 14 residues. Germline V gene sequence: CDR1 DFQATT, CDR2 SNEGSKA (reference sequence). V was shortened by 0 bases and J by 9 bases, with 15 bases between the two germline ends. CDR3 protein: CSARDSRSYGEQFF. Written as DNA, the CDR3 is TGCAGTGCTAGAGATTCGAGGTCCTACGGTGAGCAGTTCTTC.

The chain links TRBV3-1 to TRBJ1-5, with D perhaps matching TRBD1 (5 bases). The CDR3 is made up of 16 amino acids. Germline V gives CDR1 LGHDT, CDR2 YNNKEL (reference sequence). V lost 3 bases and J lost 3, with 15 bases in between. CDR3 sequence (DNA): TGTGCCAGCAGCCATAGTGTGGGGCAGAACAATCAGCCCCAGCATTTT. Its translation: CASSHSVGQNNQPQHF. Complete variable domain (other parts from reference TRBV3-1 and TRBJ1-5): DTAVSQTPKYLVTQMGNDKSIKCEQNLGHDTMYWYKQDSKKFLKIMFSYNNKELIINETVPNRFSPKSPDKAHLNLHINSLELGDSAVYFCASSHSVGQNNQPQHFGDGTRLSIL.

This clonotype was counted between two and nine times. The CDR3, as DNA: TGTGCCAGCAGCCAAGATTCGGGGGCGCATTCACCCCTCCACTTT. It yields the protein CASSQDSGAHSPLHF. The rearrangement uses TRBV3-1 and TRBJ1-6, with TRBD1 as a possible D gene (6 bases). Per germline, CDR1 LGHDT and CDR2 YNNKEL (reference sequence). This CDR3 has 15 residues. V shed 0 bases and J shed 8 bases, with 11 bases lying between them.

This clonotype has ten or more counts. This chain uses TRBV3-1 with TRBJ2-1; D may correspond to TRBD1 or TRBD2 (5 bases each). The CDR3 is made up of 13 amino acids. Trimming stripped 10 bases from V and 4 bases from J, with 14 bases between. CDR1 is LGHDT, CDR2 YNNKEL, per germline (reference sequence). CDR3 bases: TGTGCCATCGGCCGGGACGGATACAATGAGCAGTTCTTC. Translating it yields CAIGRDGYNEQFF.

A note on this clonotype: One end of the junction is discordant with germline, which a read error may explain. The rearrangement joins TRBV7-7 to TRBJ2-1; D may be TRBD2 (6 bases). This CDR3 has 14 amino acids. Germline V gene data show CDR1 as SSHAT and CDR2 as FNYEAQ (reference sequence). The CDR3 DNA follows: TGTGCTAGCAGCTTAGTTGGAGGGAGCAATGAGCAGTTCTTC. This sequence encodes CASSLVGGSNEQFF.

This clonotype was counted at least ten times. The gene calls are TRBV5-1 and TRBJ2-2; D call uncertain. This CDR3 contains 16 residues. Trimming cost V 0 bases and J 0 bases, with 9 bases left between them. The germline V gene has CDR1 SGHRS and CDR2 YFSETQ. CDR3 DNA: TGCGCCAGCAGCTTGGTGGCAACCGCGAACACCGGGGAGCTGTTTTTT. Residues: CASSLVATANTGELFF.